This T cell receptor beta chain was retrieved from a study of T cells after yellow fever vaccination. The CDR3 sequence is 15 residues long. Germline CDR1 reads SGHTA; CDR2 reads FQGNSA. V gave up 1 base and J gave up 5 bases, with 14 bases separating them. TCRdb passed the 5' RACE reads through MiXCR, listing each CDR3 protein once. This sample carries around 500,000 distinct CDR3 sequences, roughly 22% of them seen once, and the ten largest clones take less than 20%. The sequence was obtained from a man aged 18 to 35 who received the YFV17D yellow fever vaccine. The specimen comprised PBMCs, sampled 21 days after the first yellow fever vaccination. This chain joins TRBV7-2 and TRBJ2-5; D is unclear. The CDR3 nucleotides are TGTGCCAGCAGCTTAGTTGTAGGGATAGGCGAGACCCAGTACTTC. Translation gives CASSLVVGIGETQYF.